The subject of this entry is one T cell receptor (beta chain). The sample has other DNA sequences that encode this CDR3 too. In the authors' workflow: Amplification from reference gene primers served as the basis for estimated nucleated cell counts. Measured with immunoSEQ multiplex PCR; TCRdb has only the in-frame clones, and not every one. The V and J calls and clone size come from that table; D and trimming were worked out from the DNA. The sample lists around 200,000 clones; roughly 84% were seen once. The record originates from a study of blood T cell repertoires in COVID-19. The wider study: The study drew acute and convalescent COVID-19 samples from the United States, Italy and Spain. Sources were T cells, B-cell-depleted T cells, or PBMCs; the material itself was cDNA or gDNA.

V was pared by 0 bases and J by 3 bases, with 0 bases of the junction left unmatched. The CDR3 spans 14 residues. Germline V gene sequence: CDR1 SGHRS, CDR2 YFSETQ. The chain has TRBV5-1 and TRBJ1-2; 9 bases fit TRBD1. The specimen sequenced was peripheral blood. This sequence originates from a man aged 45-65 years with active or convalescent COVID-19. In DNA form, the CDR3 reads TGCGCCAGCAGCTTGGGACAGGGGGACTATGGCTACACCTTC. Its translation: CASSLGQGDYGYTF.